The source of this T cell receptor (beta chain) is a study of CD8 T cells in Susac syndrome. A remark on this clonotype: Its antigen is currently unknown.

Trimming removed 7 bases from V and 3 bases from J, with 16 bases in between. There are 14 residues in the CDR3. Sequencing of TCR beta, carried out with a high-throughput approach, was applied to CD8+ and CD4+ T cells from the blood. Findings and limits, study-wide: A relatively small number of individuals underwent TCR sequencing and HLA analysis.

An input of 0.5 to 1 ug of RNA was subjected to reverse transcription using random hexamers. Multiplex PCR with immunoSEQ amplified the TCR beta CDR3 across 54 Vbeta and 13 Jbeta. TCRdb re-called the immunoSEQ multiplex PCR reads through MiXCR, storing one row per CDR3 protein. The profile shows around 280,000 distinct CDR3 sequences, 70% to 90% of them singletons. Material for sequencing was CD8+ T cells from PBMCs. The chain couples TRBV12-3 or TRBV12-4 to TRBJ2-7, with TRBD2 as a possible D gene (5 bases). The origin of this receptor is a human donor with multiple sclerosis. The CDR3 DNA sequence: TGTGCCAGCACTCGCAAACTAGATTTCTACGAGCAGTACTTC. As protein: CASTRKLDFYEQYF.